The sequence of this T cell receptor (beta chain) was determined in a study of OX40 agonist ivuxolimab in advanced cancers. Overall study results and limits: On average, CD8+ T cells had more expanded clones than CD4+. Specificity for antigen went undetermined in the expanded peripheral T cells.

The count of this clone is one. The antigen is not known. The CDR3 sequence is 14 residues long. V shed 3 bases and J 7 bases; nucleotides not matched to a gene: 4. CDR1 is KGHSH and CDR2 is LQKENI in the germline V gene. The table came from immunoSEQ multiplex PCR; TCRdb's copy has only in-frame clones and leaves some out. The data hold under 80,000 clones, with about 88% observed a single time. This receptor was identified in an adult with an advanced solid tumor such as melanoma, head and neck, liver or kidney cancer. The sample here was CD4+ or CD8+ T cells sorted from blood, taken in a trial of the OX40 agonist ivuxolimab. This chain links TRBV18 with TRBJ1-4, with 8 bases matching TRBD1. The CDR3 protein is CASSPPGGIEKLFF. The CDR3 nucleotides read TGTGCCAGCTCACCCCCAGGGGGCATTGAAAAACTGTTTTTT.